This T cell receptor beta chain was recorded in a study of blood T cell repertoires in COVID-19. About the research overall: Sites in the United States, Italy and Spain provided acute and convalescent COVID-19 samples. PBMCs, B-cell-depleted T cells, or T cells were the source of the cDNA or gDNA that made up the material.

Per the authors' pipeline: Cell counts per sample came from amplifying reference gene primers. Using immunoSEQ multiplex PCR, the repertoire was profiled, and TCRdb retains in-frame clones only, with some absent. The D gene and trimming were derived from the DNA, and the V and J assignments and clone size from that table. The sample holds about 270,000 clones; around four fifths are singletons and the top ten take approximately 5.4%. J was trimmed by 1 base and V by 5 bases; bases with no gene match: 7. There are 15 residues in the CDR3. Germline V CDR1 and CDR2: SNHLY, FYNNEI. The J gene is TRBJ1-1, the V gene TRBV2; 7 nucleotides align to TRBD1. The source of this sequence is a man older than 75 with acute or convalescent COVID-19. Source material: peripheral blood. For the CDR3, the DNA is TGTGCCAGCAGTTATCAGGGACAGCAGAACACTGAAGCTTTCTTT. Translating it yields CASSYQGQQNTEAFF.